This is a list of T cell receptor beta chains from one sample in a study of cytomegalovirus exposure and HLA in healthy donors. TCRdb's copy holds only in-frame clones and misses some; the assay was immunoSEQ multiplex PCR. In the table there are 150,000 to 200,000 clones, approximately 75% of which are singletons. Sequenced material: PBMCs. Source of these receptors: a young man in good health and CMV-seropositive. CDR3s include the opening cysteine and the closing phenylalanine or tryptophan. The order of the fields is clone size, D gene, J gene, V gene, CDR3 length, CDR3 DNA, CDR3 protein. A D gene is named only where the DNA matches it firmly. Clone size is given for some rows only: seen once, a few or many times, or a class if the clone is expanded.

clone size: once
D gene: NA
J gene: TRBJ2-3
V gene: TRBV4-1
CDR3 length: 10
CDR3 DNA: TGCGCCGCAGGGACAGATACGCAGTATTTT
CDR3 protein: CAAGTDTQYF

clone size: NA
D gene: TRBD1
J gene: TRBJ1-5
V gene: TRBV30
CDR3 length: 15
CDR3 DNA: TGTGCCTGGACTAAGGGACAGGCGGCCAATCAGCCCCAGCATTTT
CDR3 protein: CAWTKGQAANQPQHF

clone size: NA
D gene: NA
J gene: TRBJ2-2
V gene: TRBV2
CDR3 length: 15
CDR3 DNA: TGTGCCAGCGGGCCGCCGGGCAGCGGCACCGGGGAGCTGTTTTTT
CDR3 protein: CASGPPGSGTGELFF

clone size: NA
D gene: NA
J gene: TRBJ2-7
V gene: TRBV7-2
CDR3 length: 14
CDR3 DNA: TGTGCCAGCAGCTTAGATGGCGGGACCTACGAGCAGTACTTC
CDR3 protein: CASSLDGGTYEQYF

clone size: NA
D gene: NA
J gene: TRBJ2-7
V gene: TRBV7-2
CDR3 length: 13
CDR3 DNA: TGTGCCAGCAGCTTAGGGCAGGGTACCGAGCAGTACTTC
CDR3 protein: CASSLGQGTEQYF

clone size: few
D gene: TRBD2
J gene: TRBJ2-1
V gene: TRBV5-1
CDR3 length: 16
CDR3 DNA: TGCGCCAGCAGCTTTGAGCGGGGGGCCTCCTACAATGAGCAGTTCTTC
CDR3 protein: CASSFERGASYNEQFF

clone size: NA
D gene: TRBD2
J gene: TRBJ2-7
V gene: TRBV15
CDR3 length: 16
CDR3 DNA: TGTGCCACCAGCAGAGACTATAGCGGGGGGGCGGACGAGCAGTACTTC
CDR3 protein: CATSRDYSGGADEQYF

clone size: NA
D gene: TRBD1
J gene: TRBJ2-7
V gene: TRBV5-1
CDR3 length: 15
CDR3 DNA: TGCGCCAGCAGCCCGGGACAGGGGGCTTTGCACGAGCAGTACTTC
CDR3 protein: CASSPGQGALHEQYF

clone size: NA
D gene: NA
J gene: TRBJ2-1
V gene: TRBV2
CDR3 length: 13
CDR3 DNA: TGTGCCAGCAGTTCTGACTTGCACAATGAGCAGTTCTTC
CDR3 protein: CASSSDLHNEQFF

clone size: NA
D gene: TRBD1
J gene: TRBJ2-2
V gene: TRBV5-4
CDR3 length: 16
CDR3 DNA: TGTGCCAGCAGCCTGGGACAGGGGCGAGACACCGGGGAGCTGTTTTTT
CDR3 protein: CASSLGQGRDTGELFF

clone size: NA
D gene: TRBD1
J gene: TRBJ2-3
V gene: TRBV5-1
CDR3 length: 14
CDR3 DNA: TGCGCCAGCAGCATTACAGGGGGCCTAGATACGCAGTATTTT
CDR3 protein: CASSITGGLDTQYF

clone size: NA
D gene: TRBD1
J gene: TRBJ2-7
V gene: TRBV27
CDR3 length: 18
CDR3 DNA: TGTGCCAGCAGTTTATCGCATCCGGACAGGATCCTTACGGTGGAGCAGTACTTC
CDR3 protein: CASSLSHPDRILTVEQYF

clone size: NA
D gene: TRBD1
J gene: TRBJ1-3
V gene: TRBV5-3
CDR3 length: 15
CDR3 DNA: TGTGCCAGAAGCTGCAGGGGGGACTCTGGAAACACCATATATTTT
CDR3 protein: CARSCRGDSGNTIYF

clone size: few
D gene: NA
J gene: TRBJ2-7
V gene: TRBV11-2
CDR3 length: 13
CDR3 DNA: TGTGCCAGCAGCGAGGGCGGGCGATACGAGCAGTACTTC
CDR3 protein: CASSEGGRYEQYF

clone size: once
D gene: NA
J gene: TRBJ1-5
V gene: TRBV4-1
CDR3 length: 15
CDR3 DNA: TGCGCCAGCAGCCAAAGTGCAGTGAGCAATCAGCCCCAGCATTTT
CDR3 protein: CASSQSAVSNQPQHF

clone size: NA
D gene: NA
J gene: TRBJ2-7
V gene: TRBV5-1
CDR3 length: 13
CDR3 DNA: TGCGCCAGCAGCTTTGGTGGGGAGGAAGAGCAGTACTTC
CDR3 protein: CASSFGGEEEQYF

clone size: few
D gene: TRBD2
J gene: TRBJ2-3
V gene: TRBV5-4
CDR3 length: 16
CDR3 DNA: TGTGCCAGCAGCTTGGGGACTAGCGGGGGTCCAGATACGCAGTATTTT
CDR3 protein: CASSLGTSGGPDTQYF